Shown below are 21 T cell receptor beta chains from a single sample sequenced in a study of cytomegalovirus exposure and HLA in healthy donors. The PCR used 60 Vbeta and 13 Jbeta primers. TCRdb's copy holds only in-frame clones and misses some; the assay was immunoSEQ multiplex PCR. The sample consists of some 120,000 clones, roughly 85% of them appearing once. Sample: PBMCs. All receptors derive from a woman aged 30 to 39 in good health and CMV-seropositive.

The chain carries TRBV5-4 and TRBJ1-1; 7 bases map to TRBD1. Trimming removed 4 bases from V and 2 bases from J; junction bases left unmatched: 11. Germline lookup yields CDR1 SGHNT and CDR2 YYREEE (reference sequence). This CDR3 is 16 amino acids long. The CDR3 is CASSSDGTALNTEAFF. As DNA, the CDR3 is TGTGCCAGCAGCAGCGATGGGACAGCTTTAAACACTGAAGCTTTCTTT.

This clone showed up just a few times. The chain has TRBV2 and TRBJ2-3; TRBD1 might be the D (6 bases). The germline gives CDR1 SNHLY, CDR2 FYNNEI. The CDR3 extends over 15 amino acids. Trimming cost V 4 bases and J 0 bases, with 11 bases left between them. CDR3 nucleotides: TGTGCCAGCAGTGGACAGGCCTCTAGCACAGATACGCAGTATTTT. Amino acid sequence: CASSGQASSTDTQYF.

CDR3 region: CASNRRSETSEKLFF. The DNA for the CDR3 is TGTGCCAGCAACAGAAGGTCGGAAACTTCTGAAAAACTGTTTTTT. This chain connects TRBV2 to TRBJ1-4; D not resolved. From germline, CDR1 is SNHLY and CDR2 FYNNEI. This CDR3 spans 15 amino acids. The V and J ends lost 7 bases and 7 bases respectively, with 19 bases between them.

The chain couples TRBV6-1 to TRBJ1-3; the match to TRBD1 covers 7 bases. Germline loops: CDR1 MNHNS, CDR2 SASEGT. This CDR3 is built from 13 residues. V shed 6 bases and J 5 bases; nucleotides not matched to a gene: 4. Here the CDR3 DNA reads TGTGCCAGCAGGGGGACAGAAAGAAACACCATATATTTT. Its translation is CASRGTERNTIYF.

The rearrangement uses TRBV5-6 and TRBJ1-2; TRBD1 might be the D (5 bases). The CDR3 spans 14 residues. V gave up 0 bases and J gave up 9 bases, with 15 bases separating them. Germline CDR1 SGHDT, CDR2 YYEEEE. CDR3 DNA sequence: TGTGCCAGCAGCTTGGGACTTTTCAAGGACAGCTACACCTTC. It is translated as CASSLGLFKDSYTF.

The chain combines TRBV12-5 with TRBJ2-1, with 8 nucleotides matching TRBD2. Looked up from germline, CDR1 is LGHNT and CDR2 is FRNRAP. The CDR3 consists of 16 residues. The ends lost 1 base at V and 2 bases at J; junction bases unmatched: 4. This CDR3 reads CASGLGTSRTYNEQFF. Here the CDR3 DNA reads TGTGCTAGTGGTTTGGGGACTAGCCGCACCTACAATGAGCAGTTCTTC. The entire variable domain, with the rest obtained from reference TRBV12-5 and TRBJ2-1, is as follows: DARVTQTPRHKVTEMGQEVTMRCQPILGHNTVFWYRQTMMQGLELLAYFRNRAPLDDSGMPKDRFSAEMPDATLATLKIQPSEPRDSAVYFCASGLGTSRTYNEQFFGPGTRLTVL.

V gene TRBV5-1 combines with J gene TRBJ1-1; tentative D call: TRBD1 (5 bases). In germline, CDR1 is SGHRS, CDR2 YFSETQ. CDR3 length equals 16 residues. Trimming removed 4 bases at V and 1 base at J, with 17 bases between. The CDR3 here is CASSGAMGLSNTEAFF. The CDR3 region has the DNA TGCGCCAGCAGCGGAGCAATGGGACTGTCGAACACTGAAGCTTTCTTT.

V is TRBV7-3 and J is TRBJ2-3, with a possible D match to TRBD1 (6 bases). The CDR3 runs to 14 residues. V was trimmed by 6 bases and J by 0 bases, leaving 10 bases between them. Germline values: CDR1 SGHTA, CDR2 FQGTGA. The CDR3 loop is CASRGTPSTDTQYF. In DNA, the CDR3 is TGTGCCAGCAGGGGGACACCCAGCACAGATACGCAGTATTTT.

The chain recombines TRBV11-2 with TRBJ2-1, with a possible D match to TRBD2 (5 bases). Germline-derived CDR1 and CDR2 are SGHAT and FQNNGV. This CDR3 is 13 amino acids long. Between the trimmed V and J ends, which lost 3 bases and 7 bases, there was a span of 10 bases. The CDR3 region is CASSFWTGNEQFF. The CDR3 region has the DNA TGTGCCAGCAGCTTTTGGACGGGGAATGAGCAGTTCTTC.

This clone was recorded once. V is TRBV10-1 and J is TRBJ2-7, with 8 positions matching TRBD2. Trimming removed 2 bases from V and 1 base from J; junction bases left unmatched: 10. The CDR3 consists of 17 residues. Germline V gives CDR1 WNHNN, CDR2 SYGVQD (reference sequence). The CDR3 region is CASSEGGQLADSYEQYF. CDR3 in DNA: TGCGCCAGCAGTGAGGGAGGTCAACTAGCGGATTCCTACGAGCAGTACTTC.

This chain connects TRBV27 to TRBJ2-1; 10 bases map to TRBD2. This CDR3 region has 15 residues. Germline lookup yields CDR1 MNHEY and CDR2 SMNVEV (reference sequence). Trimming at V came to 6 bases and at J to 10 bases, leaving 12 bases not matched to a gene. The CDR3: CASSPLGSGRREQFF. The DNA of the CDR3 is TGTGCCAGCAGCCCCTTAGGTAGCGGGAGGAGGGAGCAGTTCTTC.

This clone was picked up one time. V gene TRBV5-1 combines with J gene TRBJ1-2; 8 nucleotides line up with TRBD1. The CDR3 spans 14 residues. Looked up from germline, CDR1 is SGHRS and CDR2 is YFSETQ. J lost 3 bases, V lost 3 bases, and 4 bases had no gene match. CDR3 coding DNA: TGCGCCAGCAGCTCCGGACAGGGTGACTATGGCTACACCTTC. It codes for CASSSGQGDYGYTF.

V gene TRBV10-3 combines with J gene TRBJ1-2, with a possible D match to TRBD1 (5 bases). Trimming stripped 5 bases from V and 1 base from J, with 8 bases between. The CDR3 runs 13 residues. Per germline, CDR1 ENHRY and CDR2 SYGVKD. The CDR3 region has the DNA TGTGCCATCAGTTCCGGGGGTAACTATGGCTACACCTTC. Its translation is CAISSGGNYGYTF.

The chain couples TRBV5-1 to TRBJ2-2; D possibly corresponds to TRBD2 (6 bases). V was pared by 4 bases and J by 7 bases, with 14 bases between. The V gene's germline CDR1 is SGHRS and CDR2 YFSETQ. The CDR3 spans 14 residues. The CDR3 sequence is CASSRDSWDGELFF. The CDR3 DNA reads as TGCGCCAGCAGCCGGGACTCCTGGGACGGGGAGCTGTTTTTT.

Here the CDR3 reads CASSSGQGNTEAFF. CDR3 sequence (DNA): TGTGCCAGCAGCTCCGGACAGGGGAACACTGAAGCTTTCTTT. This chain links TRBV7-8 with TRBJ1-1; 8 positions agree with TRBD1. The CDR3 sequence is 14 residues long. Germline V gene lookup returns CDR1 SGHVS and CDR2 FQNEAQ. With V trimmed by 4 bases and J by 1 base, 2 bases remained unmatched.

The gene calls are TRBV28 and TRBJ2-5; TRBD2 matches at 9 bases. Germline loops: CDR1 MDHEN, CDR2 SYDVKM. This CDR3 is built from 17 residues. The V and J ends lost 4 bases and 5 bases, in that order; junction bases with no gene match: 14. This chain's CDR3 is CASSSGEGSGSGETQYF. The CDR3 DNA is TGTGCCAGCAGTTCGGGGGAGGGTAGCGGGAGTGGTGAGACCCAGTACTTC.

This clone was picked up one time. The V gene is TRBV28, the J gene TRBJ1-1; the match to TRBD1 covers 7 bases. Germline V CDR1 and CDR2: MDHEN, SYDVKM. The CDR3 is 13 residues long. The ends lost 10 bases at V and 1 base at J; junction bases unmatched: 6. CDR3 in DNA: TGTGCCACCACCCGGGACAGGAACACTGAAGCTTTCTTT. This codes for CATTRDRNTEAFF.

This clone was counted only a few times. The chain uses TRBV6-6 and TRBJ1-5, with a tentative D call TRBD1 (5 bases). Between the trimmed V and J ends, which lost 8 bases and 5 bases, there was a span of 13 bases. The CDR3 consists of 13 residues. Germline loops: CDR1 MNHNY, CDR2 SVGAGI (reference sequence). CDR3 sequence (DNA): TGTGCCAGCTTCGACAGCAAGTATCAGCCCCAGCATTTT. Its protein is CASFDSKYQPQHF.

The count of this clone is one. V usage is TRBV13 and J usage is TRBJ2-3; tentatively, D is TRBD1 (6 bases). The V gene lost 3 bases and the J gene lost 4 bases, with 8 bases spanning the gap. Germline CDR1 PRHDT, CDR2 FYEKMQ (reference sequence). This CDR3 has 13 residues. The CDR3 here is CASSFSGADTQYF. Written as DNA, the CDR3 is TGTGCCAGCAGCTTCTCAGGGGCAGATACGCAGTATTTT. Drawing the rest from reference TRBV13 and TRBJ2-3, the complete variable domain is AAGVIQSPRHLIKEKRETATLKCYPIPRHDTVYWYQQGPGQDPQFLISFYEKMQSDKGSIPDRFSAQQFSDYHSELNMSSLELGDSALYFCASSFSGADTQYFGPGTRLTVL.

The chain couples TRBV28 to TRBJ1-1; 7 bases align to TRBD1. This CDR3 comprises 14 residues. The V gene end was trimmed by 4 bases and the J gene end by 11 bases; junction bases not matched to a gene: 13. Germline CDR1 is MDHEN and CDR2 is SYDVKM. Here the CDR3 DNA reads TGTGCCAGCAGTTCCGGACAGGCCGGGCTGTATGCTTTCTTT. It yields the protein CASSSGQAGLYAFF.

In DNA form, the CDR3 reads TGTGCCAGCAGCTCGACTGTAATAACTGAAGCTTTCTTT. It yields the protein CASSSTVITEAFF. The rearrangement joins TRBV5-4 to TRBJ1-1; no reliable D call. In germline, CDR1 is SGHNT, CDR2 YYREEE (reference sequence). The V end was cut by 3 bases, the J end by 5 bases, with 11 bases between. The CDR3 has 13 amino acids. Together with reference TRBV5-4 and TRBJ1-1, the CDR3 gives the full variable domain: ETGVTQSPTHLIKTRGQQVTLRCSSQSGHNTVSWYQQALGQGPQFIFQYYREEENGRGNFPPRFSGLQFPNYSSELNVNALELDDSALYLCASSSTVITEAFFGQGTRLTVV.